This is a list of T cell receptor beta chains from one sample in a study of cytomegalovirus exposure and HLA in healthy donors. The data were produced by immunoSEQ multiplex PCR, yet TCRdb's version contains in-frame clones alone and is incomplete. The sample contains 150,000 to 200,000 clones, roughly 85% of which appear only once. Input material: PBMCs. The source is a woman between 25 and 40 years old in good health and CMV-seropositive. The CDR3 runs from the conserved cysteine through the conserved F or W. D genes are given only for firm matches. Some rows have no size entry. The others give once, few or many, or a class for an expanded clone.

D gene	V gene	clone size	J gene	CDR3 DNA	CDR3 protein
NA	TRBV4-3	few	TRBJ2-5	TGCGCCAGCAGCCAAGATCGGAGTTCCCGGGAGACCCAGTACTTC	CASSQDRSSRETQYF
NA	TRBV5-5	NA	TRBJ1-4	TGTGCCAGCAGTCACCTTGGAGTCTCTAATGAAAAACTGTTTTTT	CASSHLGVSNEKLFF
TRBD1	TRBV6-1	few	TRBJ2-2	TGTGCCAGCAGTGACCCTTGGGACAGGGGCCGTAAGACGAACACCGGGGAGCTGTTTTTT	CASSDPWDRGRKTNTGELFF
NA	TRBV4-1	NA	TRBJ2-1	TGCGCCAGCAGCCCGACTAGTTATGAGCAGTTCTTC	CASSPTSYEQFF
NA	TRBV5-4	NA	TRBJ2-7	TGTGCCAGCAGCCCAGGACTACTCGCCTACGAGCAGTACTTC	CASSPGLLAYEQYF
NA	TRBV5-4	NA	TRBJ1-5	TGTGCCAGCAGCTTGCGGGGAGGCAATCAGCCCCAGCATTTT	CASSLRGGNQPQHF
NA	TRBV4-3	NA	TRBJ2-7	TGCGCCAGCAGCCAAGATCGGGGAGAGCAGTACTTC	CASSQDRGEQYF
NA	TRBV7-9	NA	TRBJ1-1	TGTGCCAGCAGCCACCGCATCGGGGAGAACACTGAAGCTTTCTTT	CASSHRIGENTEAFF
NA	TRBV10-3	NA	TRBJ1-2	TGTGCCATCGGGAGGGGAGGGGATGGCTACACCTTC	CAIGRGGDGYTF
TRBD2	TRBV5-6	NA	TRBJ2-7	TGTGCCAGCAGCTTGTGGTTAGCGGGAGCCTACGAGCAGTACTTC	CASSLWLAGAYEQYF
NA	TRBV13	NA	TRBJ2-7	TGTGCCAGCAGCTTGGAGGGCTACGAGCAGTACTTC	CASSLEGYEQYF
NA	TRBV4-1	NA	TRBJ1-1	TGCGCCAGCTCTTATACGGGGGGGACTGAAGCTTTCTTT	CASSYTGGTEAFF
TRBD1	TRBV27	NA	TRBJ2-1	TGTGCCAGCAGTTTGCAGGGACAGGGGGCACTGGAGGGGGTCTTC	CASSLQGQGALEGVF
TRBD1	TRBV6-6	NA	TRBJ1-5	TGTGCCAGCAGTTACGCGAGGGGGCGGGACCAGCCCCAGCATTTT	CASSYARGRDQPQHF
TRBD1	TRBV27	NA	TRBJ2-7	TGTGCCAGCAGTGTTAGGGACAGGGTATACGAGCAGTACTTC	CASSVRDRVYEQYF
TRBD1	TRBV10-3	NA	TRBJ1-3	TGTGCCATCAGTGAGACAGGGGGGAACGGAAACACCATATATTTT	CAISETGGNGNTIYF
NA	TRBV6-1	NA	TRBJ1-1	TGTGCCAGCAGTGCAACTCGAGCGTACACTGAAGCTTTCTTT	CASSATRAYTEAFF
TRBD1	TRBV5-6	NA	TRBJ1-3	TGTGCCAGCAGCACCGGGACAGTCGGAAACACCATATATTTT	CASSTGTVGNTIYF
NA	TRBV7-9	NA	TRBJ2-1	TGTGCCAGCAGCCCCGCGGGAACTCTATCCTACAATGAGCAGTTCTTC	CASSPAGTLSYNEQFF
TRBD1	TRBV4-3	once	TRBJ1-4	TGCGCCAGCAGCCAAGATCGGACAGGGAGGGAAAAACTGTTTTTT	CASSQDRTGREKLFF
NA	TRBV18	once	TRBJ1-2	TGTGCCAGCTCACCAAGTAGGGGCGATCATGGCTACACCTTC	CASSPSRGDHGYTF
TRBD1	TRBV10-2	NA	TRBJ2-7	TGCGCCAGCACCGAGACAGGGGTCGCGCACTACGAGCAGTACTTC	CASTETGVAHYEQYF
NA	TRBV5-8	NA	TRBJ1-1	TGTGCCAGCAGCTTTCGGGGGGGGAGTGAAGCTTTCTTT	CASSFRGGSEAFF
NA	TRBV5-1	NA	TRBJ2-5	TGCGCCAGCAGCTTGTTACCGGGACTGGATAAAGAGACCCAGTACTTC	CASSLLPGLDKETQYF
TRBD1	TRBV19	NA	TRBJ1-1	TGTGCCAGTAGTAGTGTACAGGGGAAGATGAACACTGAAGCTTTCTTT	CASSSVQGKMNTEAFF
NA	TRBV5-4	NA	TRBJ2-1	TGTGCCAGCAGCTTGGCTCAGGGGCGTGAGCAGTTCTTC	CASSLAQGREQFF
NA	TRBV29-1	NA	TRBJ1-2	TGCAGCGTTGAAGGGGAAAAGGACAGTTCTAACTATGGCTACACCTTC	CSVEGEKDSSNYGYTF
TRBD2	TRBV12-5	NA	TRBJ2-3	TGTGCTAGTGCCCCGGCGGGGGGCACAGATACGCAGTATTTT	CASAPAGGTDTQYF
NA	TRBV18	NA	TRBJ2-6	TGTGCCAGCTCACTAATCCGGGGGACTGGGGCCAACGTCCTGACTTTC	CASSLIRGTGANVLTF
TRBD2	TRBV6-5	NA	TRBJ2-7	TGTGCCAGCAGTGGACTAGCGGGGAAGGACGAGCAGTACTTC	CASSGLAGKDEQYF
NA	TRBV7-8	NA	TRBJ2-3	TGTGCCAGCAGCCCACTTCGGGGTCCTAGCACAGATACGCAGTATTTT	CASSPLRGPSTDTQYF
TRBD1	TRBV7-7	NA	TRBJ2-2	TGTGCCAGCAGCTCGACCACCGACAGGGAGCACGGGGAGCTGTTTTTT	CASSSTTDREHGELFF
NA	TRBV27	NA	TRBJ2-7	TGTGCCAGCAGTTTGCGGGGAATTCATTACGAGCAGTACTTC	CASSLRGIHYEQYF
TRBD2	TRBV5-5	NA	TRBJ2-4	TGTGCCAGCAGTTCCCTCGGGGGGAGCCCCAAAAACATTCAGTACTTC	CASSSLGGSPKNIQYF
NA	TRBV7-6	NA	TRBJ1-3	TGTGCCAGCAGCTTAAAGGCAGGCGGGGGATACTCTGGAAACACCATATATTTT	CASSLKAGGGYSGNTIYF
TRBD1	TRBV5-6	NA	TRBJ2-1	TGTGCCAGCTGCCCGGGACAGGGGGCCTTAGTTGAGCAGTTCTTC	CASCPGQGALVEQFF
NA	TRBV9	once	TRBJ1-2	TGTGCCAGCAGCCTTGGTCAGGGACTTAACTATGGCTACACCTTC	CASSLGQGLNYGYTF
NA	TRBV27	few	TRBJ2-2	TGTGCCAGCAGTGACTCGAACACCGGGGAGCTGTTTTTT	CASSDSNTGELFF
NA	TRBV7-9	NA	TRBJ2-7	TGTGCCAGCAGCATAGGAGGGGGCGAGCAGTACTTC	CASSIGGGEQYF
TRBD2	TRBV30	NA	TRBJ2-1	TGTGCCTGGAGTCTAGCGGGGGGGGGCAATGAGCAGTTCTTC	CAWSLAGGGNEQFF
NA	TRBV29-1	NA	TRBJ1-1	TGCAGCGTTGCTAGGAGGGCAGTGGGATCCGCACTGGAAGCTTTCTTT	CSVARRAVGSALEAFF
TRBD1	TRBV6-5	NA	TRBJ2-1	TGTGCCAGTAGGACAGGGCGCTTGGGTGAGCAGTTCTTC	CASRTGRLGEQFF
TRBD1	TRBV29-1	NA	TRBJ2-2	TGCAGCGTCATATGGACAGGGGGTAGAACCGGGGAGCTGTTTTTT	CSVIWTGGRTGELFF
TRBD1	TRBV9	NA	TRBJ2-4	TGTGCCAGCAGCGAGGGACAGAATAATTACAAAAACATTCAGTACTTC	CASSEGQNNYKNIQYF
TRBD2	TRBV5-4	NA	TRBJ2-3	TGTGCCAGCAGCTGGCTAATAGCGGGAGGGCCCACAGATACGCAGTATTTT	CASSWLIAGGPTDTQYF
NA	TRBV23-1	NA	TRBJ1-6	TGCGCCAGCAGTCAATCCCGCGGGGCGGGGGCGATTGATAATTCACCCCTCCACTTT	CASSQSRGAGAIDNSPLHF
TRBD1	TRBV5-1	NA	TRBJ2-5	TGCGCCAGCAGCTCCTGGCCCATGACAGGGCAACAAGAGACCCAGTACTTC	CASSSWPMTGQQETQYF